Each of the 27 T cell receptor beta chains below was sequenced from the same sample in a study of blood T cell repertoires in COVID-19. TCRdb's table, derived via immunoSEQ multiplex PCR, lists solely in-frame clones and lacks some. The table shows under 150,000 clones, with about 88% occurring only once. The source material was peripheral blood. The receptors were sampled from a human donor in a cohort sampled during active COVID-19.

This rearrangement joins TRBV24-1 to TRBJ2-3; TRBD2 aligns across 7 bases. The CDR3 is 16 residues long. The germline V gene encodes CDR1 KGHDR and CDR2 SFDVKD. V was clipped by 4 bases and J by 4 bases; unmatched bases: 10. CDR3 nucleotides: TGTGCCACCAGTGAGCGGCGGCCGGGACTACCAGATACGCAGTATTTT. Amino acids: CATSERRPGLPDTQYF.

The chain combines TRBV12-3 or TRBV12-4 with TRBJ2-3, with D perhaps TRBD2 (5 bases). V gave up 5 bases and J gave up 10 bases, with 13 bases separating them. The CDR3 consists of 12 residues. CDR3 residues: CASSQGRTAQYF. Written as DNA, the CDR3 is TGTGCCAGCAGTCAAGGCAGGACTGCGCAGTATTTT.

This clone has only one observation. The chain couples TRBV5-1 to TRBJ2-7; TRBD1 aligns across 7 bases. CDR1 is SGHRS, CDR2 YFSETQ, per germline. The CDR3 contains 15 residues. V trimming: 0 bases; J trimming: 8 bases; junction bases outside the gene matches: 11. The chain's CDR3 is CASSLEVRGIQKQYF. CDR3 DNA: TGCGCCAGCAGCTTGGAAGTCAGGGGGATACAAAAGCAGTACTTC.

CDR3 protein: CASSPVTGVDEQYF. CDR3 coding DNA: TGTGCCAGCAGCCCCGTGACAGGTGTTGACGAGCAGTACTTC. The chain carries TRBV9 and TRBJ2-7; D may be TRBD1 (6 bases). CDR1 and CDR2 from the germline V gene are SGDLS and YYNGEE. This CDR3 is built from 14 residues. Between the trimmed V and J ends, which lost 4 bases and 5 bases, there was a span of 16 bases.

CDR3 DNA sequence: TGTGCCAGTAGTATTTTTTCAGGGGGCGGAGGAACTGAAGCTTTCTTT. Its protein product is CASSIFSGGGGTEAFF. The chain carries TRBV19 and TRBJ1-1; 8 nucleotides match TRBD1. Germline trimming cut 3 bases from V and 5 bases from J; bases unmatched to any gene: 11. CDR3 size: 16 residues. The germline V gene encodes CDR1 LNHDA and CDR2 SQIVND (reference sequence). The full variable domain, with the rest looked up from reference TRBV19 and TRBJ1-1, is DGGITQSPKYLFRKEGQNVTLSCEQNLNHDAMYWYRQDPGQGLRLIYYSQIVNDFQKGDIAEGYSVSREKKESFPLTVTSAQKNPTAFYLCASSIFSGGGGTEAFFGQGTRLTVV.

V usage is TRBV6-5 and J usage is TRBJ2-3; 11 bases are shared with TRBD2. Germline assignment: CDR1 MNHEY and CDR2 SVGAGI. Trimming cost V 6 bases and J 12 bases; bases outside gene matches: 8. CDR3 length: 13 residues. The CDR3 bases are TGTGCCAGCAGGGTTAGCGGGAGGGCCGTACAGTATTTT. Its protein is CASRVSGRAVQYF.

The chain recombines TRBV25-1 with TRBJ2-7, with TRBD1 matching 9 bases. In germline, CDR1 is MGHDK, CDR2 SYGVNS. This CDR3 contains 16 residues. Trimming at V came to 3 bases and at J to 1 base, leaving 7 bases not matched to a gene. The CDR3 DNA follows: TGTGCCAGCAGTGATCCTAAGACAGGGGGGTCCTACGAGCAGTACTTC. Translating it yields CASSDPKTGGSYEQYF.

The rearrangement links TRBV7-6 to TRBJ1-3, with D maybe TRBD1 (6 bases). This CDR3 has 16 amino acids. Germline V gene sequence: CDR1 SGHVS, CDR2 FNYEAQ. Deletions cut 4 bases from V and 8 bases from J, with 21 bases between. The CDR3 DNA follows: TGTGCCAGCAGCTCCATTCGTGCGGGGGCTGCGGACACCATATATTTT. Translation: CASSSIRAGAADTIYF.

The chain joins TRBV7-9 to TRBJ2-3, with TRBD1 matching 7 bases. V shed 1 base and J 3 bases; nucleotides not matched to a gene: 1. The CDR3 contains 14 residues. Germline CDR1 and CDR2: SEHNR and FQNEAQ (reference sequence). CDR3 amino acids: CASSLDRGTDTQYF. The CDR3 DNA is TGTGCCAGCAGCTTAGACAGGGGTACAGATACGCAGTATTTT.

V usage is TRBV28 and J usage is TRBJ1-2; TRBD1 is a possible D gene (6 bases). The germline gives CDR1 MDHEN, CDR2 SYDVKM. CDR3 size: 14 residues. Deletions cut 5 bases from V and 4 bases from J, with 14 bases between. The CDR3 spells CASSETGSLYGYTF. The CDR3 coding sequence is TGTGCCAGCAGTGAAACAGGGTCCCTCTATGGCTACACCTTC.

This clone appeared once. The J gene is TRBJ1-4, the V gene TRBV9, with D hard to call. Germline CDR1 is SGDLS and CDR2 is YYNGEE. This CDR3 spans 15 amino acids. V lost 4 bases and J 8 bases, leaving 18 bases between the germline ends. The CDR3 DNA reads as TGTGCCAGCAGCCCCTGGGTGGGTTCCGGGGAAAAACTGTTTTTT. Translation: CASSPWVGSGEKLFF.

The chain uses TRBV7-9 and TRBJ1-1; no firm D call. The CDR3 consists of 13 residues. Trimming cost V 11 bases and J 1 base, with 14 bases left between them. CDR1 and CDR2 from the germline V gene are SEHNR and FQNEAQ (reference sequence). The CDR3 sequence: CALRTFTNTEAFF. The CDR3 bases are TGTGCCCTGAGAACCTTTACGAACACTGAAGCTTTCTTT.

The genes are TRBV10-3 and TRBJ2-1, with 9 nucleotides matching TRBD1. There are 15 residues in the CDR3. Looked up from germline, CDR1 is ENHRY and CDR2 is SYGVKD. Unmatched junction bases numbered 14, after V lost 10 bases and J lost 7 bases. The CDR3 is CATERDRGGKNEQFF. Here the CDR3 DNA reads TGTGCCACCGAACGCGACAGGGGGGGGAAAAATGAGCAGTTCTTC.

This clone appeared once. CDR3 sequence (DNA): TGTGCCAGCAGTCGTCTTGGGACTAGCGGGAGAAATGAGCAGTTCTTC. Translation: CASSRLGTSGRNEQFF. The rearrangement uses TRBV2 and TRBJ2-1, with TRBD2 matching over 14 bases. Germline V gene lookup returns CDR1 SNHLY and CDR2 FYNNEI. The V gene end was trimmed by 5 bases and the J gene end by 7 bases; junction bases not matched to a gene: 7. The CDR3 is made up of 16 amino acids.

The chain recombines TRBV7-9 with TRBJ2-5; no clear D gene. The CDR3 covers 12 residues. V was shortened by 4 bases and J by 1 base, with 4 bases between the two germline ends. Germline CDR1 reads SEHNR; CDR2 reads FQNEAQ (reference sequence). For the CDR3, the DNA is TGTGCCAGCAGCTCCCTCCAAGAGACCCAGTACTTC. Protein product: CASSSLQETQYF.

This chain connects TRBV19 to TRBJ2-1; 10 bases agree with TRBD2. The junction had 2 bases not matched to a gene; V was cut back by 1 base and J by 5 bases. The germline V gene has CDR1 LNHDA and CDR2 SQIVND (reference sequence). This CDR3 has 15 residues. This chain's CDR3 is CASSIVLAGDNEQFF. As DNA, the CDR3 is TGTGCCAGTAGTATAGTCCTAGCGGGAGACAATGAGCAGTTCTTC. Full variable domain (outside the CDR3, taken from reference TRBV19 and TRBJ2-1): DGGITQSPKYLFRKEGQNVTLSCEQNLNHDAMYWYRQDPGQGLRLIYYSQIVNDFQKGDIAEGYSVSREKKESFPLTVTSAQKNPTAFYLCASSIVLAGDNEQFFGPGTRLTVL.

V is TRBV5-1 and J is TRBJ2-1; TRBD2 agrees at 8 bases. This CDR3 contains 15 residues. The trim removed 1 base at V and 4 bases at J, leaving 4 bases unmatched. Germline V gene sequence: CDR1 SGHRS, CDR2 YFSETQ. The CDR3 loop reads CASSLSGGRYNEQFF. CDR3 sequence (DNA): TGCGCCAGCAGCTTGTCGGGGGGGAGATACAATGAGCAGTTCTTC.

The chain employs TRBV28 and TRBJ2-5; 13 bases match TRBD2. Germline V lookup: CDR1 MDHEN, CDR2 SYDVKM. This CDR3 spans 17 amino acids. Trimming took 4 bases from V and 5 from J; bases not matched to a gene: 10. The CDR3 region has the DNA TGTGCCAGCAGTTGGCGGACTAGCGGGAGTTTTGGGGAGACCCAGTACTTC. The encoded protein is CASSWRTSGSFGETQYF.

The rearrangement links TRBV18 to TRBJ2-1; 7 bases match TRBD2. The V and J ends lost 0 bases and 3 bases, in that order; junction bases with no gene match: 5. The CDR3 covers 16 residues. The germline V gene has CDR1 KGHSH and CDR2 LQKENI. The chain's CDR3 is CASSPPTGGIYNEQFF. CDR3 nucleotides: TGTGCCAGCTCACCACCGACCGGGGGGATCTACAATGAGCAGTTCTTC.

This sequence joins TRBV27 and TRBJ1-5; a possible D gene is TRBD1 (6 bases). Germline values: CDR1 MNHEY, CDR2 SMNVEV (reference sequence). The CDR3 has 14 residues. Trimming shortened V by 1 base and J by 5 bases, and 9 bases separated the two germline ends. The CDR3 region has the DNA TGTGCCAGCAGTTTATTACAGGGAGATCAGCCCCAGCATTTT. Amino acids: CASSLLQGDQPQHF.

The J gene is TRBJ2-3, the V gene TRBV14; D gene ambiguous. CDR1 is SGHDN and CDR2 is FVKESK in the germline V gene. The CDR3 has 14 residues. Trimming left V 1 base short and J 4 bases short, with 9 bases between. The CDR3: CASSQGAYSDTQYF. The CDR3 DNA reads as TGTGCCAGCAGCCAAGGGGCCTACTCAGATACGCAGTATTTT.

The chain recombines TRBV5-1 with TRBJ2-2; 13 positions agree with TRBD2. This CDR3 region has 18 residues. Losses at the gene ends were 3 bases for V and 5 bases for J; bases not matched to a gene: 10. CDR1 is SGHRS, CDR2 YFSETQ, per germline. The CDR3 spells CASSWGLAGRQQTGELFF. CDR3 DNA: TGCGCCAGCAGCTGGGGACTAGCGGGGCGACAACAGACCGGGGAGCTGTTTTTT.

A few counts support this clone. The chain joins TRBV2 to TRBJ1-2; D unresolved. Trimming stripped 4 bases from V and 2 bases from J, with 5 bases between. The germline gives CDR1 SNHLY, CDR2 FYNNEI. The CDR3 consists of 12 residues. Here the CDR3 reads CASSAENYGYTF. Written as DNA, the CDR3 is TGTGCCAGCAGTGCCGAGAACTATGGCTACACCTTC.

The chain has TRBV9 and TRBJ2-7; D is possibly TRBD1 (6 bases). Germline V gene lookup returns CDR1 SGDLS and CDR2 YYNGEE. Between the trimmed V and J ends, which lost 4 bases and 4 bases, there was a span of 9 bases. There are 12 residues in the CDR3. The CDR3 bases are TGTGCCAGCAGCACAGGGAGTTACGAGCAGTACTTC. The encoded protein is CASSTGSYEQYF.

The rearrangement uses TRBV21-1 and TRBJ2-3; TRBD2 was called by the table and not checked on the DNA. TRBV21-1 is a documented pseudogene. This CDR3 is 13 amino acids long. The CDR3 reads CASSKELADTQYF. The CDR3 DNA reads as TGTGCCAGCAGCAAAGAGCTAGCTGATACGCAGTATTTT.

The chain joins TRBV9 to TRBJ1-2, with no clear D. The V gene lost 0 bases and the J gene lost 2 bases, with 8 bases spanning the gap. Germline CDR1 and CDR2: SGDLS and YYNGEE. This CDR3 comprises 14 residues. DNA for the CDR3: TGTGCCAGCAGCGTAGTCAACGGGAACTATGGCTACACCTTC. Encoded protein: CASSVVNGNYGYTF.

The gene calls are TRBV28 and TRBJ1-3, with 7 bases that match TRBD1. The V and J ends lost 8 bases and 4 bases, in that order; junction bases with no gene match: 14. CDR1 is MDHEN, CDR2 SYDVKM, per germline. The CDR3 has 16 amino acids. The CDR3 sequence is CASGAAGQKNGNTIYF. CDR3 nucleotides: TGTGCCAGCGGTGCCGCGGGACAGAAAAACGGAAACACCATATATTTT.